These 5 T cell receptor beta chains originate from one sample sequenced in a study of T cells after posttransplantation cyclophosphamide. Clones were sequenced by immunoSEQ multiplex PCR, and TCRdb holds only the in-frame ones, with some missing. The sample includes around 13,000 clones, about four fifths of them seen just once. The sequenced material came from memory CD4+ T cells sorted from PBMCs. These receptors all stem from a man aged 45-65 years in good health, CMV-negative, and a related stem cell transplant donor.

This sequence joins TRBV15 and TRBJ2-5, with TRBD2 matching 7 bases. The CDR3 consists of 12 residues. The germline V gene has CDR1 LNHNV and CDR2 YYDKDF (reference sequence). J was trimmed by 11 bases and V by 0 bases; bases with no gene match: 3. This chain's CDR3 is CATSRDRGEQYF. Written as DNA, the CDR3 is TGTGCCACCAGCAGAGATCGGGGGGAGCAGTACTTC. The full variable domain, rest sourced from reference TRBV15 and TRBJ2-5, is DAMVIQNPRYQVTQFGKPVTLSCSQTLNHNVMYWYQQKSSQAPKLLFHYYDKDFNNEADTPDNFQSRRPNTSFCFLDIRSPGLGDTAMYLCATSRDRGEQYFGPGTRLLVL.

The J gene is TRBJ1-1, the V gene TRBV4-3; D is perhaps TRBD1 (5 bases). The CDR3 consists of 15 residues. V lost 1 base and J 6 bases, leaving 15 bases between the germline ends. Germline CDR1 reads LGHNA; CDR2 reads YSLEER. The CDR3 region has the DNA TGCGCCAGCAGCCAAGGGCTCCAGGGTTACTCTGAAGCTTTCTTT. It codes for CASSQGLQGYSEAFF.

The CDR3 loop is CASSESEARNEQFF. In DNA, the CDR3 is TGTGCCAGCAGTGAATCGGAGGCGCGGAATGAGCAGTTCTTC. J is TRBJ2-1 and V is TRBV6-4; weak D call: TRBD2 (5 bases). The CDR3 length is 14 residues. CDR1 and CDR2 from the germline V gene are MRHNA and SNTAGT. V dropped 3 bases and J dropped 7 bases, with 13 bases sitting between them.

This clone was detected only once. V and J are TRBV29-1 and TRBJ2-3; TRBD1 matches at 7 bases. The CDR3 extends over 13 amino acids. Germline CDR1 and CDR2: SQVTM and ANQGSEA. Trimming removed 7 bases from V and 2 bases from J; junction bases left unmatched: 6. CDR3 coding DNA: TGCAGCGCGTCGGGACAGTACACAGATACGCAGTATTTT. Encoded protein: CSASGQYTDTQYF.

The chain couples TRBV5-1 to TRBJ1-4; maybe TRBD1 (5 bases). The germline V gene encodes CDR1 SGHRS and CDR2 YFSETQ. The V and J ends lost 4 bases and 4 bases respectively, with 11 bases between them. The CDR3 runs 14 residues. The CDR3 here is CASSKDSYNEKLFF. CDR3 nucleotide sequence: TGCGCCAGCAGCAAAGACAGCTATAATGAAAAACTGTTTTTT.